A selection of T cell receptor beta chains follows, all from one sample in a study of spatial heterogeneity in lung cancer. In TCRdb, the 5' RACE reads were re-called with MiXCR into one record per CDR3 protein. This table has tens of thousands of distinct CDR3 sequences, 9.5% to 15% appearing once. The sample here was PBMCs, taken at surgery. The receptor set was obtained from a male donor with early-stage non-small cell lung cancer. CDR3s include the opening cysteine and the closing phenylalanine or tryptophan. A D gene is named only where the DNA matches it firmly. Size values are once, few and many counts, or a class for expanded clones, and some rows have none.

length	V	J	size	D	CDR3	DNA
16	TRBV24-1	TRBJ2-1	few	.	CATSDREPSLGNEQFF	TGTGCCACCAGTGATAGGGAGCCCAGCCTGGGCAATGAGCAGTTCTTC
17	TRBV28	TRBJ2-5	.	TRBD1	CASSDGQGREDQETQYF	TGTGCCAGCAGTGACGGACAGGGGAGGGAAGACCAAGAGACCCAGTACTTC
11	TRBV6-6	TRBJ2-3	.	.	CASSIQGTKYF	TGTGCCAGCAGTATTCAGGGGACGAAGTATTTT
13	TRBV11-1	TRBJ1-2	.	.	CASSLREAEGYTF	TGTGCCAGCAGCCTCCGAGAGGCCGAAGGCTACACCTTC
15	TRBV7-9	TRBJ2-2	.	TRBD2	CASSLKRETTGELFF	TGTGCCAGCAGCTTAAAGCGGGAGACCACCGGGGAGCTGTTTTTT
12	TRBV7-6	TRBJ1-6	many	.	CASSFAASPLHF	TGTGCCAGCAGCTTCGCGGCGTCACCCCTCCACTTT
13	TRBV12-3/TRBV12-4	TRBJ1-5	.	.	CASRFGGNQPQHF	TGTGCCAGCAGATTCGGAGGCAATCAGCCCCAGCATTTT
14	TRBV5-1	TRBJ2-3	.	.	CASSLRASTDTQYF	TGCGCCAGCAGCTTGCGCGCCTCCACAGATACGCAGTATTTT
15	TRBV6-5	TRBJ1-5	few	.	CASSSDRLSNQPQHF	TGTGCCAGCAGCTCCGACAGGCTTAGCAATCAGCCCCAGCATTTT
15	TRBV24-1	TRBJ2-1	.	.	CATSDRRVVTNEQFF	TGTGCCACCAGTGACCGCAGGGTAGTGACCAATGAGCAGTTCTTC
14	TRBV7-2	TRBJ2-7	few	.	CASSLETGPHEQYF	TGTGCCAGCAGCTTAGAAACGGGTCCACACGAGCAGTACTTC
15	TRBV11-2	TRBJ1-5	.	.	CASSLDPGVNQPQHF	TGTGCCAGCAGCTTAGACCCGGGGGTCAATCAGCCCCAGCATTTT
18	TRBV14	TRBJ2-2	.	TRBD1	CASSQTRGQGKNTGELFF	TGTGCCAGCAGCCAAACTCGAGGACAGGGAAAAAACACCGGGGAGCTGTTTTTT
16	TRBV12-3/TRBV12-4	TRBJ2-2	few	TRBD2	CASTKTSGRAHGELFF	TGTGCCAGCACCAAAACTAGCGGGAGGGCCCATGGGGAGCTGTTTTTT
13	TRBV7-3	TRBJ1-1	many	.	CASSSGPTYEAFF	TGTGCCAGCAGCTCAGGACCGACATATGAAGCTTTCTTT
18	TRBV7-9	TRBJ2-2	few	TRBD2	CASSLETAGEKNTGELFF	TGTGCCAGCAGCCTGGAGACAGCGGGAGAAAAGAACACCGGGGAGCTGTTTTTT
15	TRBV5-1	TRBJ1-1	.	TRBD1	CASRSRTGVNTEAFF	TGCGCCAGCAGATCTAGGACAGGGGTCAACACTGAAGCTTTCTTT
15	TRBV6-6	TRBJ1-1	few	TRBD1	CASSPTGQVNTEAFF	TGTGCCAGCAGTCCTACGGGACAGGTCAACACTGAAGCTTTCTTT
14	TRBV7-9	TRBJ1-2	many	.	CASSLQTQNYGYTF	TGTGCCAGCAGCTTGCAGACACAGAACTATGGCTACACCTTC
16	TRBV5-1	TRBJ2-5	few	TRBD2	CASSLASGRSGETQYF	TGCGCCAGCAGCTTGGCTAGCGGGAGGTCTGGGGAGACCCAGTACTTC
11	TRBV3-1	TRBJ2-7	.	TRBD1	CASSQEGQKNF	TGTGCCAGCAGCCAAGAGGGACAGAAAAACTTC
18	TRBV9	TRBJ2-2	.	TRBD2	CASSGLSSGGPNTGELFF	TGTGCCAGCAGCGGGTTATCTAGCGGGGGGCCGAACACCGGGGAGCTGTTTTTT
15	TRBV11-2	TRBJ1-2	few	.	CASSSTRAGLYGYTF	TGTGCCAGCAGCTCAACCAGGGCAGGACTATATGGCTACACCTTC
16	TRBV4-2	TRBJ2-1	.	TRBD2	CASSQDRLAGRGEQFF	TGTGCCAGCAGCCAAGATCGGCTAGCGGGGAGGGGTGAGCAGTTCTTC
15	TRBV7-2	TRBJ2-2	few	TRBD1	CASSQTGGFTGELFF	TGTGCCAGCAGCCAGACAGGGGGTTTCACCGGGGAGCTGTTTTTT
15	TRBV10-2	TRBJ1-2	many	.	CASSDGGRANYGYTF	TGCGCCAGCAGTGATGGGGGAAGAGCTAACTATGGCTACACCTTC
13	TRBV10-1	TRBJ2-7	few	.	CASSDNRAAEQYF	TGCGCCAGCAGTGATAACAGGGCGGCCGAGCAGTACTTC
16	TRBV12-3/TRBV12-4	TRBJ2-1	few	TRBD2	CASMGPGLVLYNEQFF	TGTGCCAGCATGGGGCCGGGACTAGTTCTATACAATGAGCAGTTCTTC
17	TRBV6-6	TRBJ1-6	.	.	CASSYRRGLSYNSPLHF	TGTGCCAGCAGTTACCGGAGGGGGTTGTCCTATAATTCACCCCTCCACTTT
15	TRBV6-2/TRBV6-3	TRBJ2-5	few	.	CASSQGPGLQETQYF	TGTGCCAGCAGTCAGGGACCGGGACTTCAAGAGACCCAGTACTTC
14	TRBV7-9	TRBJ1-6	few	TRBD1	CASTSTGGNSPLHF	TGTGCCAGCACCTCTACAGGGGGTAATTCACCCCTCCACTTT
13	TRBV3-1	TRBJ2-1	.	TRBD2	CATRRGGQVEQFF	TGTGCCACTCGCCGGGGGGGGCAGGTTGAGCAGTTCTTC
16	TRBV7-2	TRBJ2-2	.	.	CASSLAYGRPTGELFF	TGTGCCAGCAGCTTAGCTTACGGGAGACCCACCGGGGAGCTGTTTTTT
15	TRBV7-7	TRBJ2-1	.	.	CASSPNRENYNEQFF	TGTGCTAGCAGCCCGAACAGGGAGAACTACAATGAGCAGTTCTTC
14	TRBV12-3/TRBV12-4	TRBJ1-5	.	.	CASSFDPGNQSQHF	TGTGCCAGCAGTTTCGATCCGGGAAATCAGTCCCAGCATTTT
12	TRBV6-1	TRBJ2-7	many	.	CASIGPGSVQYF	TGTGCCAGCATCGGACCCGGTTCGGTGCAGTACTTC
15	TRBV7-8	TRBJ2-3	many	TRBD2	CASSLEASGPVTQYF	TGTGCCAGCAGCTTAGAGGCTAGCGGGCCCGTTACGCAGTATTTT
16	TRBV5-4	TRBJ2-3	.	.	CASSLGGESPTDTQYF	TGTGCCAGCAGCTTGGGGGGCGAGAGCCCCACAGATACGCAGTATTTT
14	TRBV7-2	TRBJ2-1	few	.	CASSQSGFYNEQFF	TGTGCCAGCAGCCAAAGTGGGTTCTACAATGAGCAGTTCTTC
13	TRBV11-2	TRBJ2-1	few	.	CASSLQGWNEQFF	TGTGCCAGCAGCTTACAGGGGTGGAATGAGCAGTTCTTC
15	TRBV7-2	TRBJ2-5	few	TRBD2	CASSTSGGTQETQYF	TGTGCCAGCAGCACTAGCGGGGGGACCCAAGAGACCCAGTACTTC
16	TRBV20-1	TRBJ2-4	.	.	CSARPFGGSTKNIQYF	TGCAGTGCTAGACCCTTCGGGGGATCGACCAAAAACATTCAGTACTTC